Only one count was recorded for the clone carrying this T cell receptor (beta chain). Its antigen is as yet unknown. The sample originates from a study of T cell responses to AZD1222 COVID-19 vaccine. Sequencing was performed with immunoSEQ multiplex PCR; in TCRdb, only in-frame clones are kept and a portion is missing. This sample has around 110,000 clones, with approximately 83% found just once. Findings and caveats of the study: Variant regions that are unmutated are reportedly the target of nearly half of spike-specific TCRs.

Looked up from germline, CDR1 is SGHTA and CDR2 is FQGNSA. The CDR3 extends over 14 amino acids. V shed 5 bases and J 4 bases; nucleotides not matched to a gene: 7. V gene TRBV7-2 combines with J gene TRBJ1-2, with 7 nucleotides matching TRBD1. Sequenced here: peripheral blood, sampled on day 0 of MenACWY control vaccination. The receptor's source is an adult in good health. The CDR3 DNA sequence: TGTGCCAGCAGCGCCGACAGGGCGGGCTATGGCTACACCTTC. Translation: CASSADRAGYGYTF. The whole variable domain, remainder taken from reference TRBV7-2 and TRBJ1-2, is GAGVSQSPSNKVTEKGKDVELRCDPISGHTALYWYRQSLGQGLEFLIYFQGNSAPDKSGLPSDRFSAERTGGSVSTLTIQRTQQEDSAVYLCASSADRAGYGYTFGSGTRLTVV.